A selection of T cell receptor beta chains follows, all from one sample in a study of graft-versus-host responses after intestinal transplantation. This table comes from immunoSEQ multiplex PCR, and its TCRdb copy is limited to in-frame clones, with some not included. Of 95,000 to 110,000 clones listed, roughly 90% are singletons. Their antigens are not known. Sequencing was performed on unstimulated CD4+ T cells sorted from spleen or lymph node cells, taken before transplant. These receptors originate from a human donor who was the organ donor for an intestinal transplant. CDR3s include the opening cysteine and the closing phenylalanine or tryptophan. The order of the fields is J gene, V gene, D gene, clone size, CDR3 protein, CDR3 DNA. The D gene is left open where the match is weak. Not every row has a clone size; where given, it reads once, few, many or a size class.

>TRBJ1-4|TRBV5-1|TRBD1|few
CASSPGQGGPGNEKLFF
TGCGCCAGCAGCCCGGGACAGGGGGGGCCGGGGAATGAAAAACTGTTTTTT
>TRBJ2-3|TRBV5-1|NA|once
CASSLGYDTQYF
TGCGCCAGCAGCTTGGGGTATGATACGCAGTATTTT
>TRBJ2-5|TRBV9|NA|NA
CASSGREKETQYF
TGTGCCAGCAGCGGCCGGGAGAAAGAGACCCAGTACTTC
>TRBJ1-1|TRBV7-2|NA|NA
CASSLTGALRTEAFF
TGTGCCAGCAGCTTAACGGGGGCCTTGCGCACTGAAGCTTTCTTT
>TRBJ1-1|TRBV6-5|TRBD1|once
CASSYETGGITEAFF
TGTGCCAGCAGTTACGAGACAGGGGGTATCACTGAAGCTTTCTTT
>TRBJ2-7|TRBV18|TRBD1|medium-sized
CASSSGQGTSEQYF
TGTGCCAGCTCGTCAGGACAGGGAACGAGCGAGCAGTACTTC
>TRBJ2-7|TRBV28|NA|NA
CASSFPRQTYEQYF
TGTGCCAGCAGTTTCCCTAGACAGACCTACGAGCAGTACTTC
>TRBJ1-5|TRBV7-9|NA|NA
CASSLGNQPQHF
TGTGCCAGCAGCTTGGGGAACCAGCCCCAGCATTTT
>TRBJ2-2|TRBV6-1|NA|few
CASRDNTGELFF
TGTGCCAGCAGGGATAACACCGGGGAGCTGTTTTTT
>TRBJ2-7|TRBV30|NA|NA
CAWERTGSYEQYF
TGTGCCTGGGAACGGACGGGTTCCTACGAGCAGTACTTC
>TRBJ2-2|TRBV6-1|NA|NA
CASSERPRLGAGELFF
TGTGCCAGCAGTGAGAGACCCCGGCTGGGGGCCGGGGAGCTGTTTTTT
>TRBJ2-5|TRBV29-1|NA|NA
CSVEDWGGGNQETQYF
TGCAGCGTTGAAGATTGGGGCGGGGGCAATCAAGAGACCCAGTACTTC
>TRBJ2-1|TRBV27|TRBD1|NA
CASRLQGAYNEQFF
TGTGCCAGCAGGCTACAGGGGGCCTACAATGAGCAGTTCTTC
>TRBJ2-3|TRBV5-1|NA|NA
CASSLGGTDTQYF
TGCGCCAGCAGCTTAGGGGGCACAGATACGCAGTATTTT
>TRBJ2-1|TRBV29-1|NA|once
CSVARRLSYNEQFF
TGCAGCGTCGCCCGGCGGTTATCCTACAATGAGCAGTTCTTC
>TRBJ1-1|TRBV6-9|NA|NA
CASRLHLNTEAFF
TGTGCCAGCAGGCTTCACTTGAACACTGAAGCTTTCTTT
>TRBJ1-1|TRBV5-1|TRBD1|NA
CASNQGPGGLTEAFF
TGCGCCAGCAATCAGGGGCCAGGGGGACTAACTGAAGCTTTCTTT
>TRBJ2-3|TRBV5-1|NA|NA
CASSPGQYTQYF
TGCGCCAGCAGCCCGGGACAATATACGCAGTATTTT
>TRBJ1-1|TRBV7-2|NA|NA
CASSFTGTTEAFF
TGTGCCAGCAGCTTTACAGGGACCACTGAAGCTTTCTTT
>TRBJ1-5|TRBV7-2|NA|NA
CASGDRLGQPQHF
TGTGCCAGCGGCGACAGGTTGGGGCAGCCCCAGCATTTT
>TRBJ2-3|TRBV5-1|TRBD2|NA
CASSSARTSGGTDTQYF
TGCGCCAGCAGCTCCGCCCGGACTAGCGGGGGCACAGATACGCAGTATTTT
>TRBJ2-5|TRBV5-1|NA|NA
CASSLAQQDPQETQYF
TGCGCCAGCAGCTTGGCCCAACAGGATCCACAAGAGACCCAGTACTTC